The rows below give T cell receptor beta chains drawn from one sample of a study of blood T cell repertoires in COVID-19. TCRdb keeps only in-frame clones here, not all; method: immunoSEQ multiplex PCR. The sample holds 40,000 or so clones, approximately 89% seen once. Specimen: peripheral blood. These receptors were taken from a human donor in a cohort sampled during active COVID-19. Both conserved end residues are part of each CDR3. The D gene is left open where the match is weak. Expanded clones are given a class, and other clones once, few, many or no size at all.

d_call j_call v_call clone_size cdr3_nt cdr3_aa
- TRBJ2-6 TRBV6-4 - TGTGCCAGCACCTACAGGGATCTTCCTCCAAACTCTGGGGCCAACGTCCTGACTTTC CASTYRDLPPNSGANVLTF
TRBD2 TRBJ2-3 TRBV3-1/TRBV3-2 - TGTGCCAGCAGCCACCGACTAGCGGGGGGGCTAAGAGATACGCAGTATTTT CASSHRLAGGLRDTQYF
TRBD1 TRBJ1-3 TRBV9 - TGTGCCAGCAGCCTAACCGGGACAGGGGGAAACACCATATATTTT CASSLTGTGGNTIYF
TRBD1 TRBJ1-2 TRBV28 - TGTGCCAGCCGCCTCGGGACAGGGGTGAATGGCTACACCTTC CASRLGTGVNGYTF
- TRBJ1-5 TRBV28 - TGTGCCAGCAGTTCAGGGCATAGCAATCAGCCCCAGCATTTT CASSSGHSNQPQHF
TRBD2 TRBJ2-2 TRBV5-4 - TGTGCCAGCAGCCGAGGGACTAGGCGATCGCACACCGGGGAGCTGTTTTTT CASSRGTRRSHTGELFF
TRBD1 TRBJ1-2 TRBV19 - TGTGCCAGTAGTAACCGGGACAGTAGGGCTAACTATGGCTACACCTTC CASSNRDSRANYGYTF
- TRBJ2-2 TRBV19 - TGTGCCAGTAGTCGCGACACCGCGAACACCGGGGAGCTGTTTTTT CASSRDTANTGELFF
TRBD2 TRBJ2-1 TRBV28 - TGTGCCAGCCGACTAGCGGGGTGGGGGGAGCAGTTCTTC CASRLAGWGEQFF
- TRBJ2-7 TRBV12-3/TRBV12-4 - TGTGCCAGCAGCCAATCCTACGAGCAGTACTTC CASSQSYEQYF
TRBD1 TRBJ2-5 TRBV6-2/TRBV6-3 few TGTGCCAGCAGTTACGGACAGGGCATTCTGGAGACCCAGTACTTC CASSYGQGILETQYF
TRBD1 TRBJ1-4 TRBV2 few TGTGCCAGCTCTAAAGGACAGGGAACTAATGAAAAACTGTTTTTT CASSKGQGTNEKLFF
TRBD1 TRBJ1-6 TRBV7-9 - TGTGCCAGCACCCGACAGGGGGCCTACAATTCACCCCTCCACTTT CASTRQGAYNSPLHF
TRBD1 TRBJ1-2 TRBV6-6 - TGTGCCAGCAGTTCGCCGGGACAGGGACGTGGCTACACCTTC CASSSPGQGRGYTF
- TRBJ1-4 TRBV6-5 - TGTGCCAGCCCGAGCCCATGGAGGACTAATGAAAAACTGTTTTTT CASPSPWRTNEKLFF
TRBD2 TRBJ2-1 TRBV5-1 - TGCGCCAGCAGCCTAGCGGGGTTCTACAATGAGCAGTTCTTC CASSLAGFYNEQFF
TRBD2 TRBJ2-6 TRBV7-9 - TGTGCCAGCAGCCCAAGGACTAGCGGGGGAATCTCTGGGGCCAACGTCCTGACTTTC CASSPRTSGGISGANVLTF
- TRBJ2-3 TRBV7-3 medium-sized TGTGCCAGCAGCCTCTTTAGCGGACAACCCACAGATACGCAGTATTTT CASSLFSGQPTDTQYF
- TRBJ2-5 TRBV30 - TGTGCCTGGAGTGCAGGGGTCGTCGGGACCCAGTACTTC CAWSAGVVGTQYF
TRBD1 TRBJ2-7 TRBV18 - TGTGCCAGCTCACCTCGGGACAGGTCCTACGAGCAGTACTTC CASSPRDRSYEQYF
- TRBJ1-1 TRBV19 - TGTGCCAGTAGTATAGTAGGCGGGCTCACTGAAGCTTTCTTT CASSIVGGLTEAFF
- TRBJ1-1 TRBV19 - TGTGCCAGTAGTGATCGACAGAACACTGAAGCTTTTTTT CASSDRQNTEAFF
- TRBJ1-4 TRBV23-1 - TGCGCCAGCAGTCAAGTGGGTTTAGGGCAGGGAATAGAAAAACTGTTTTTT CASSQVGLGQGIEKLFF
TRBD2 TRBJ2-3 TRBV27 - TGTGCCAGCAGTTTAGGGCCAGCTAGCGGATGGGCCACAGATACGCAGTATTTT CASSLGPASGWATDTQYF
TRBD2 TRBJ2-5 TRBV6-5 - TGTGCCAGCAGTAGACTAGCGGGAGAAGAGACCCAGTACTTC CASSRLAGEETQYF